These 24 T cell receptor beta chains came from one sample sequenced in a study of beta chain features in type 1 diabetes. All of the isolated RNA was reverse transcribed, so expressed TCRB transcripts were sequenced. The protocol was immunoSEQ multiplex PCR, while the TCRdb copy is restricted to in-frame clones and leaves out a portion. The table includes some 150,000 clones, 9% to 10% detected once. Sequencing was performed on central memory CD4+ T cells from blood. The receptors were gathered from a woman in her forties in good health.

This clone has more than one count but fewer than ten. V usage is TRBV10-3 and J usage is TRBJ2-5, with D possibly matching TRBD2 (5 bases). CDR3 length: 11 amino acids. Trimming cost V 11 bases and J 7 bases, with 14 bases left between them. Germline loops: CDR1 ENHRY, CDR2 SYGVKD. The DNA for the CDR3 is TGTGCCGCAACGACCGGAGGGACCCAGTACTTC. Amino acid sequence: CAATTGGTQYF.

V is TRBV28 and J is TRBJ2-2; TRBD2 matches 13 bases. CDR1 is MDHEN and CDR2 is SYDVKM in the germline V gene. The V segment lost 6 bases and the J segment 0 bases; nucleotides outside the gene matches: 7. CDR3 length equals 18 residues. CDR3 protein: CASSPTSGGTANTGELFF. In nucleotides, the CDR3 is TGTGCCAGCAGCCCGACTAGCGGGGGGACAGCGAACACCGGGGAGCTGTTTTTT.

This clone has more than one count but fewer than ten. This chain links TRBV7-2 with TRBJ2-3; no clear D gene. Trimming left V 1 base short and J 2 bases short, with 10 bases between. Germline V CDR1 and CDR2: SGHTA, FQGNSA. The CDR3 has 15 amino acids. In DNA form, the CDR3 reads TGTGCCAGCAGCTTAGACGCCCACTTCACAGATACGCAGTATTTT. It specifies CASSLDAHFTDTQYF.

The genes are TRBV7-6 and TRBJ2-1; no definite D call. The CDR3 extends over 12 amino acids. The V gene lost 1 base and the J gene lost 6 bases, with 4 bases spanning the gap. The germline V gene has CDR1 SGHVS and CDR2 FNYEAQ. The chain's CDR3 is CASSLVSNEQFF. The DNA of the CDR3 is TGTGCCAGCAGCTTAGTCAGCAATGAGCAGTTCTTC. Complete variable domain (other parts from reference TRBV7-6 and TRBJ2-1): GAGVSQSPRYKVTKRGQDVALRCDPISGHVSLYWYRQALGQGPEFLTYFNYEAQQDKSGLPNDRFSAERPEGSISTLTIQRTEQRDSAMYRCASSLVSNEQFFGPGTRLTVL.

The V and J genes are TRBV27 and TRBJ2-3; perhaps TRBD2 as D (5 bases). Germline CDR1 MNHEY, CDR2 SMNVEV (reference sequence). Trimming removed 6 bases from V and 6 bases from J, with 19 bases in between. This CDR3 spans 15 amino acids. The CDR3 sequence: CASRTHLALTDTQYF. In nucleotides, the CDR3 is TGTGCCAGCAGGACCCACCTAGCTCTCACCGATACGCAGTATTTT.

The gene calls are TRBV5-6 and TRBJ2-4, with TRBD1 matching over 8 bases. V lost 1 base and J lost 7; bases outside the gene matches: 4. The CDR3 spans 14 residues. The germline CDR1 and CDR2 sequences are SGHDT and YYEEEE. The DNA for the CDR3 is TGTGCCAGCAGCTTGCGGCAGGGGGCCAACATTCAGTACTTC. It translates to CASSLRQGANIQYF.

To note about this clone: This CDR3 is also generated by other DNA sequences in the sample. The rearrangement joins TRBV7-2 to TRBJ2-3, with 7 positions matching TRBD2. CDR1 and CDR2 (germline): SGHTA, FQGNSA. J lost 1 base, V lost 0 bases, and 4 bases had no gene match. This CDR3 contains 16 residues. CDR3 protein: CASSLASLAGTDTQYF. Here the CDR3 DNA reads TGTGCCAGCAGCTTAGCGTCCCTAGCGGGCACAGATACGCAGTATTTT.

The rearrangement links TRBV6-5 to TRBJ1-5; no definite D call. The V gene lost 2 bases and the J gene lost 3 bases, with 14 bases spanning the gap. Looked up from germline, CDR1 is MNHEY and CDR2 is SVGAGI. The CDR3 length is 16 residues. This CDR3 reads CASSYLETLYNQPQHF. CDR3 DNA sequence: TGTGCCAGCAGTTACCTTGAGACACTGTACAATCAGCCCCAGCATTTT.

The chain joins TRBV10-3 to TRBJ1-5; 9 nucleotides agree with TRBD1. There are 15 residues in the CDR3. The V gene end was trimmed by 4 bases and the J gene end by 7 bases; junction bases not matched to a gene: 8. Germline V gene data show CDR1 as ENHRY and CDR2 as SYGVKD. The CDR3 bases are TGTGCCATCAGTGGGGGACAGGGTGAAGGCCAGCCCCAGCATTTT. Its protein product is CAISGGQGEGQPQHF.

The chain combines TRBV19 with TRBJ1-5; D perhaps matches TRBD1 (5 bases). Germline CDR1 reads LNHDA; CDR2 reads SQIVND (reference sequence). The ends were cut back, 4 bases at V and 5 bases at J, with 12 bases in the middle. The CDR3 runs to 14 residues. The CDR3 DNA is TGTGCCAGTAGTACGGCAGGGCTCCATCAGCCCCAGCATTTT. Its protein is CASSTAGLHQPQHF.

The chain carries TRBV15 and TRBJ2-3, with D tentatively TRBD2 (5 bases). V was cut by 1 base and J by 2 bases, with 16 bases left in between. There are 17 residues in the CDR3. Looked up from germline, CDR1 is LNHNV and CDR2 is YYDKDF (reference sequence). CDR3 sequence: CATSRVTLALATDTQYF. The CDR3 nucleotides are TGTGCCACCAGCAGAGTAACCCTAGCCCTTGCCACAGATACGCAGTATTTT.

This clone appeared many times. The chain links TRBV5-4 to TRBJ1-4, with D tentatively TRBD1 (5 bases). Germline assignment: CDR1 SGHNT and CDR2 YYREEE (reference sequence). The CDR3 contains 14 residues. V lost 2 bases to trimming and J lost 8 bases, with 13 bases between them. CDR3 sequence (DNA): TGTGCCAGCAGCTTAAGGGGATTCGAGGAAAAACTGTTTTTT. It yields the protein CASSLRGFEEKLFF.

This clone turned up a few times. V gene TRBV28 combines with J gene TRBJ1-1; TRBD1 agrees at 8 bases. The V gene end was trimmed by 7 bases and the J gene end by 1 base; junction bases not matched to a gene: 5. The CDR3 is 14 amino acids. Germline V gene lookup returns CDR1 MDHEN and CDR2 SYDVKM. The DNA for the CDR3 is TGTGCCAGCATCTTCACAGGGGGGAACACTGAAGCTTTCTTT. Residues: CASIFTGGNTEAFF.

The V call is TRBV2, the J call TRBJ1-2, with 7 bases that match TRBD1. Germline loops: CDR1 SNHLY, CDR2 FYNNEI. The CDR3 runs to 13 residues. V shed 3 bases and J 2 bases; nucleotides not matched to a gene: 0. This CDR3 reads CASSEGQNYGYTF. CDR3 bases: TGTGCCAGCAGTGAGGGACAGAACTATGGCTACACCTTC.

There are a few counts of this clone. The chain combines TRBV4-2 with TRBJ2-6; possibly TRBD2 for D (5 bases). The CDR3 runs 16 residues. Germline V gene data show CDR1 as LGHNA and CDR2 as YNFKEQ. Between the trimmed V and J ends, which lost 0 bases and 0 bases, there was a span of 6 bases. The DNA for the CDR3 is TGTGCCAGCAGCCAAGACGGGGACTCTGGGGCCAACGTCCTGACTTTC. Translation gives CASSQDGDSGANVLTF.

The V and J genes are TRBV5-1 and TRBJ2-3, with TRBD2 matching 12 bases. Germline trimming cut 0 bases from V and 4 bases from J; bases unmatched to any gene: 3. The germline V gene has CDR1 SGHRS and CDR2 YFSETQ. CDR3 length: 16 amino acids. The CDR3 region has the DNA TGCGCCAGCAGCTTGGATCCTAGCGGGGGGGCAGATACGCAGTATTTT. Translation: CASSLDPSGGADTQYF.

This clone was seen more than once but under ten times. This rearrangement joins TRBV9 to TRBJ1-2; 10 nucleotides agree with TRBD1. CDR1 SGDLS and CDR2 YYNGEE come from the germline V gene. CDR3 length: 16 amino acids. Unmatched junction bases numbered 6, after V lost 0 bases and J lost 4 bases. CDR3 in DNA: TGTGCCAGCAGCGTAGGACAGGGGGCCTACCTCTATGGCTACACCTTC. This gives the protein CASSVGQGAYLYGYTF.

This clone showed up just a few times. This chain's CDR3 is CASSLLGQGAMTQHF. CDR3 DNA sequence: TGTGCCAGCAGCTTACTAGGACAGGGGGCAATGACCCAGCATTTT. The V gene is TRBV5-8, the J gene TRBJ1-5, with 11 bases that match TRBD1. CDR3 length: 15 amino acids. V trimming: 2 bases; J trimming: 11 bases; junction bases outside the gene matches: 9. Germline lookup yields CDR1 SGHTS and CDR2 YDEGEE.

This clone came up a few times. The sample carries other DNA sequences with the same CDR3. The chain uses TRBV7-2 and TRBJ1-2, with D perhaps TRBD1 (6 bases). Germline CDR1 and CDR2: SGHTA and FQGNSA. V gave up 1 base and J gave up 8 bases, with 11 bases separating them. This CDR3 region has 13 residues. The CDR3 loop reads CASSLDRVGGYTF. The CDR3 nucleotides read TGTGCCAGCAGCTTAGACAGGGTTGGCGGCTACACCTTC.

This chain uses TRBV2 with TRBJ2-7; 9 positions match TRBD1. Germline V gives CDR1 SNHLY, CDR2 FYNNEI. The V segment lost 4 bases and the J segment 9 bases; nucleotides outside the gene matches: 10. CDR3 length: 14 residues. The chain's CDR3 is CASSAATGGIGQYF. For the CDR3, the DNA is TGTGCCAGCAGTGCAGCGACAGGGGGAATTGGGCAGTACTTC.

In this sample, this clone turned up a few times. CDR3 amino acids: CASSLRAGGGETQYF. Here the CDR3 DNA reads TGTGCCAGCAGTTTGAGAGCGGGAGGGGGGGAGACCCAGTACTTC. The V gene is TRBV27, the J gene TRBJ2-5, with 10 bases lining up with TRBD2. V lost 3 bases and J lost 5; bases outside the gene matches: 6. The germline V gene has CDR1 MNHEY and CDR2 SMNVEV (reference sequence). CDR3 length: 15 amino acids.

The V and J genes are TRBV13 and TRBJ2-5; TRBD1 might be the D (6 bases). The germline gives CDR1 PRHDT, CDR2 FYEKMQ (reference sequence). Trimming took off 8 bases at V and 6 bases at J, with 13 bases between the two ends. The CDR3 covers 12 residues. The DNA for the CDR3 is TGTGCCAGCGGGATGCAGGGGCAGACCCAGTACTTC. Translated: CASGMQGQTQYF.

This clone was counted only a few times. The chain is built from TRBV29-1 and TRBJ1-5; tentative D call: TRBD1 (5 bases). V was pared by 6 bases and J by 10 bases, with 31 bases between. In germline, CDR1 is SQVTM, CDR2 ANQGSEA. The CDR3 is made up of 17 amino acids. The CDR3 coding sequence is TGCAGCGTATCGACCCGGGGGGGGAAAGATGCTAGGGGTCCCCAGCATTTT. It translates to CSVSTRGGKDARGPQHF.

This clone has just a few counts. V is TRBV18 and J is TRBJ2-5, with a weak D call TRBD1 (5 bases). With 0 bases removed from V and 5 bases from J, the gap between germline ends came to 10 bases. There are 14 residues in the CDR3. Germline V gene data show CDR1 as KGHSH and CDR2 as LQKENI. The chain's CDR3 is CASSPPQGWETQYF. CDR3 DNA sequence: TGTGCCAGCTCACCACCCCAGGGCTGGGAGACCCAGTACTTC. Together with reference TRBV18 and TRBJ2-5, the CDR3 gives the full variable domain: NAGVMQNPRHLVRRRGQEARLRCSPMKGHSHVYWYRQLPEEGLKFMVYLQKENIIDESGMPKERFSAEFPKEGPSILRIQQVVRGDSAAYFCASSPPQGWETQYFGPGTRLLVL.